This TCR beta chain originates from a study of blood T cells in healthy people across ages (dated by TCRdb to between 2015 and 2016). At the level of the whole study: Template switching captured roughly one uniquely barcoded TCR beta cDNA molecule per two T cells in model experiments. To track age-related changes in TCR beta repertoire diversity, the study relied on deep sequencing normalized with unique cDNA molecular identifiers. Four age groups were formed from the donors: young (average around 15 years), middle-aged (approximately 39), aged (62) and long-lived (about 80). To avoid experimental bias, donors of different ages were spread randomly across the sequencing lanes. Two additional independent replicas of 1 million unique cDNA reads from the same blood draw were analyzed for two donors (one aged 18 to 29 and one aged 80 or older).

As to this clonotype: The antigen it binds to is not known. At one end, the junction sequence differs from germline, possibly due to a read error.

The donors were roughly 39 Caucasian individuals from Russia, aged roughly 6 to 90 years, who were systemically healthy. Each donor gave roughly 11 milliliters of peripheral blood, drawn into EDTA-treated Vacutainer tubes. Ficoll-Paque density-gradient centrifugation was used to isolate PBMCs, with at least 6.5 million obtained per sample. Trizol reagent was used to extract total RNA from PBMCs, with at least 5 micrograms per sample. Naive CD45RAhigh/CD27high T cell percentages were measured by flow cytometry on a PBMC aliquot from every donor. Including cysteine and phenylalanine, the CDR3 has 15 amino acids. Only the CDR3 DNA is retained, 45 bases long and in frame from the first base. The germline V gene gives CDR1 as MGHRA and CDR2 as YSYEKL. Summary of the overall study and its limitations: Bulk unsorted PBMC profiling prevented conclusive comparison of naive and antigen-experienced compartments. Donor CMV infection status was unknown, potentially confounding age-related changes in expanded clonotypes. There was a strong correlation between observed TCR beta diversity and the percentage of naive T cells measured by flow cytometry. Observed TCR beta diversity per million T cells fell roughly linearly with age, and a significant reduction was already apparent by age roughly 40. Compared with the aged group, the long-lived group had more naive CD4+ T cells, fewer expanded clones and increased TCR diversity, suggesting age selection. Estimates of total diversity based on one million sequenced T cells were considered lower bounds and underestimates.

Receptors were amplified or captured by 5' RACE. Sequenced using an Illumina HiSeq 2500. The second PCR ran for roughly 7 to 11 cycles and used a J-beta primer mix along with a sample-barcoded 5' primer. A unique molecular identifier was introduced onto each TCR beta cDNA molecule by a template-switch 5' adaptor carrying 12 random nucleotides. At least 3 million CDR3-containing paired-end reads were obtained from each sample. First-strand cDNA synthesis was performed from all RNA using the Mint cDNA synthesis kit, with priming by a TRBC-specific oligonucleotide. After uracil-DNA glycosylase treatment, a first 18-cycle PCR used universal primers M1SS and BC2_uni_R on all cDNA. Under the source paper's analysis protocol: For normalization, 1 million high-quality reads were randomly selected from each sample, with every read carrying a distinct molecular identifier. Reads with shared molecular identifiers were discarded instead of being binned into consensus sequences. MiTCR, with a Q25 quality threshold and the strictest error-elimination algorithm, was used for CDR3 identification, clonotype clustering and error correction. A nonparametric unseen species model with Euler transformation was used to estimate lower-bound total TCR beta diversity. Using fastp trimming at Q25 and MiXCR clonotype assembly, TCRdb reanalyzed the public sequencing data and kept in-frame beta chains. Every entry covers one CDR3 protein and lists the most common genes and DNA from its rows. It is TCRdb's table, rather than the study itself, that gives the V and J calls and clone size. The sample table shows 600,000 or so distinct CDR3 sequences, and under 55% are seen once. 20% to 25% of the sample belongs to the ten largest clones.

The specimen sequenced was blood. The sequence links TRBV4-1 to TRBJ2-3, and perhaps TRBD2 as D gene, on 6 matching bases. This receptor was identified in a man aged 80 or over in good health. The DNA sequence is given as TGCGCCGGCAGCCAAGAAGGGACTGGCGGTCGTACGCAGTATTTT. Its product reads: CAGSQEGTGGRTQYF.